Here is one T cell receptor (beta chain) with its context. The target antigen is unknown. Anyone with autoimmune disease history or systemic immunosuppression was excluded. The sample comes from a study of OX40 agonist ivuxolimab in advanced cancers. About the study: Anti-PD-1, anti-PD-L1 or anti-CTLA-4 therapy given earlier was allowed, and about 38% had some. Partial responses occurred in three patients (one hepatocellular carcinoma, two cutaneous melanoma). Study findings and constraints: Among expanded peripheral T cells, antigen specificity went undetermined.

The data were produced by immunoSEQ multiplex PCR, yet TCRdb's version contains in-frame clones alone and is incomplete. Among some 30,000 clones, roughly 74% were seen once, and the ten largest hold about an eighth. CDR3 length: 12 amino acids. Per the germline V gene, CDR1 is GTSNPN and CDR2 is SVGIG (reference sequence). Trimming took 1 base from V and 6 from J, leaving 6 bases between them. This clonotype was obtained from an adult with an advanced solid tumor such as melanoma, head and neck, liver or kidney cancer. This sequence joins TRBV30 and TRBJ2-2, with D maybe TRBD1 (5 bases). The source material was CD4+ or CD8+ T cells sorted from blood, sampled in a trial of the OX40 agonist ivuxolimab. The CDR3 DNA sequence: TGTGCCTGGAGTGCAGGGTCCGGGGAGCTGTTTTTT. This translates into CAWSAGSGELFF.